These 3 T cell receptor beta chains were all obtained from the same sample, sequenced in a study of T cells and copy number aberrations in small-cell lung cancer. The assay was immunoSEQ multiplex PCR, and TCRdb's table has in-frame clones only and misses some. The sample consists of more than 1,000 clones, 70% to 85% of them appearing once. Material for sequencing was tumor tissue. Every receptor here comes from a man aged 55-75 years with small cell lung cancer.

A note on this clone: The germline gene is not matched at one end of the junction; a read error may be the cause. The sample carries other DNA sequences with the same CDR3. This rearrangement joins TRBV4-3 to TRBJ1-5; D may be TRBD1 (5 bases). Germline V gene data show CDR1 as LGHNA and CDR2 as YSLEER. CDR3 length: 15 amino acids. The CDR3 spells CASSQGGSGNQPQHF. The CDR3 DNA reads as TGCGCCAGCAGCCAGGGGGGTAGTGGAAATCAGCCCCAACATTTT.

This clone appeared a single time. The chain recombines TRBV30 with TRBJ2-7, with D possibly being TRBD2 (6 bases). The CDR3 has 13 amino acids. CDR1 GTSNPN and CDR2 SVGIG come from the germline V gene (reference sequence). V gave up 8 bases and J gave up 4 bases, with 18 bases separating them. The chain's CDR3 is CAGKGLTPYEQYF. CDR3 DNA sequence: TGTGCCGGAAAAGGACTAACCCCATACGAGCAGTACTTC.

Remarks on this clone: Other DNA sequences within the sample encode an identical CDR3. The gene calls are TRBV7-3 and TRBJ2-7; no firm D call. V was pared by 3 bases and J by 1 base, with 7 bases between. The CDR3 extends over 13 amino acids. Germline CDR1 SGHTA, CDR2 FQGTGA. CDR3 coding DNA: TGTGCCAGCAGCTTTGGGCCTTCCTACGAGCAGTACTTC. It translates to CASSFGPSYEQYF.